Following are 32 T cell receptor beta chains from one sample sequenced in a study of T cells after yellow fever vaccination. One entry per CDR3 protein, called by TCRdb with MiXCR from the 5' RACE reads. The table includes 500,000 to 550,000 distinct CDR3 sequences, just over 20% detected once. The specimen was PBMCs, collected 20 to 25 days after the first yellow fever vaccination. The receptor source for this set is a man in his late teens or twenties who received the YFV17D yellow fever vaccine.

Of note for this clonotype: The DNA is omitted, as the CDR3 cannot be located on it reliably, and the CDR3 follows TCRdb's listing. CDR3 loop: CASSFGQGAYGMKYF. The chain uses TRBV28 and TRBJ2-3; TRBD1 is the table's D call and was not checked against the DNA. Germline CDR1 and CDR2: MDHEN and SYDVKM. The CDR3 is 15 amino acids in total, end residues counted.

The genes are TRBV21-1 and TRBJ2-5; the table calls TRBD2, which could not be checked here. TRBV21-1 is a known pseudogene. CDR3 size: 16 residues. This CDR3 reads CASSKETSGGDETQYF. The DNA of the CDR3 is TGTGCCAGCAGCAAAGAGACTAGCGGGGGGGACGAGACCCAGTACTTC.

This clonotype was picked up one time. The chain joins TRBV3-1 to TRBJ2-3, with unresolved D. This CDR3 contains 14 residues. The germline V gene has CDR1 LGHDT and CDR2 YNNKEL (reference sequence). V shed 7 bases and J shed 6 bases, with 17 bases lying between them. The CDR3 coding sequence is TGTGCCAGCAAGTTGACGGTTCAGGCGGATACGCAGTATTTT. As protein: CASKLTVQADTQYF.

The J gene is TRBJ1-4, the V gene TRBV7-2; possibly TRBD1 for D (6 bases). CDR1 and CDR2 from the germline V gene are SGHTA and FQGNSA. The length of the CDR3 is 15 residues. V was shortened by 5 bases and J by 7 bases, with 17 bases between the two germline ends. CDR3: CASSLGGGMGEKLFF. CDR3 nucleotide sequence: TGTGCCAGCAGCCTCGGAGGGGGTATGGGTGAAAAACTGTTTTTT. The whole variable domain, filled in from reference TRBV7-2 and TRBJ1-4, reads GAGVSQSPSNKVTEKGKDVELRCDPISGHTALYWYRQSLGQGLEFLIYFQGNSAPDKSGLPSDRFSAERTGGSVSTLTIQRTQQEDSAVYLCASSLGGGMGEKLFFGSGTQLSVL.

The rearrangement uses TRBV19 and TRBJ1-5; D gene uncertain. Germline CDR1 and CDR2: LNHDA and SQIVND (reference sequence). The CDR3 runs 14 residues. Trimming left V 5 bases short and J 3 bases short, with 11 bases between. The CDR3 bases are TGTGCCAGTAGTGTCGGACGGTTCAATCAGCCCCAGCATTTT. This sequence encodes CASSVGRFNQPQHF.

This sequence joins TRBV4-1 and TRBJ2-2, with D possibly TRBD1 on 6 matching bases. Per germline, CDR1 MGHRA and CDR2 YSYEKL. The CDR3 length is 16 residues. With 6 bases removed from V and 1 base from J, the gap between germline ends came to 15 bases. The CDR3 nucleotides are TGCGCCAGCAGACGGTTGTGGGGGCGGAACACCGGGGAGCTGTTTTTT. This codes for CASRRLWGRNTGELFF.

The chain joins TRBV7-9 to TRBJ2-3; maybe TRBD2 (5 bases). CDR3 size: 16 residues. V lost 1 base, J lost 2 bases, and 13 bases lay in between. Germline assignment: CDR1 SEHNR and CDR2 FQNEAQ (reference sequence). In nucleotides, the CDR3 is TGTGCCAGCAGCTTAGGAGGCGGGTCGATCACAGATACGCAGTATTTT. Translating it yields CASSLGGGSITDTQYF.

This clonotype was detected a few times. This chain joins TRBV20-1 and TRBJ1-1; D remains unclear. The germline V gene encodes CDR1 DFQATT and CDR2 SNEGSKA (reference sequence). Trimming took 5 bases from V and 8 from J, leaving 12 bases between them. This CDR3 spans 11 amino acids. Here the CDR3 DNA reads TGCAGTGCTCTGCGGCGGGAAGAAGCTTTCTTT. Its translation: CSALRREEAFF.

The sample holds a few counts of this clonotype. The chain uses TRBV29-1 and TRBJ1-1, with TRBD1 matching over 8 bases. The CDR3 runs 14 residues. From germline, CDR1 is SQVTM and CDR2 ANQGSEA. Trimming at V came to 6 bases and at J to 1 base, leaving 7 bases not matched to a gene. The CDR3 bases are TGCAGCGTAACCCAGGGGGCCACGAACACTGAAGCTTTCTTT. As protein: CSVTQGATNTEAFF. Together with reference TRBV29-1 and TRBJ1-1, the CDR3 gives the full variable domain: SAVISQKPSRDICQRGTSLTIQCQVDSQVTMMFWYRQQPGQSLTLIATANQGSEATYESGFVIDKFPISRPNLTFSTLTVSNMSPEDSSIYLCSVTQGATNTEAFFGQGTRLTVV.

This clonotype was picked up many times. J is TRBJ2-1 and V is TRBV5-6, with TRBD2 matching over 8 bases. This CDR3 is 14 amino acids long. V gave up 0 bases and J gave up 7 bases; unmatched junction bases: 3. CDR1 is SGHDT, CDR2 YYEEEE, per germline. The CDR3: CASSLAGGGNEQFF. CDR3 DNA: TGTGCCAGCAGCTTGGCGGGGGGGGGTAATGAGCAGTTCTTC.

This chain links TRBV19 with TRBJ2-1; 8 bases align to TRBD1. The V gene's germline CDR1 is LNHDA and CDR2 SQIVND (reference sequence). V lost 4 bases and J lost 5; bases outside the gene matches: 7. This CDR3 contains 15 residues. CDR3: CASSKETGVHNEQFF. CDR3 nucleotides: TGTGCCAGTAGTAAGGAGACAGGGGTCCACAATGAGCAGTTCTTC.

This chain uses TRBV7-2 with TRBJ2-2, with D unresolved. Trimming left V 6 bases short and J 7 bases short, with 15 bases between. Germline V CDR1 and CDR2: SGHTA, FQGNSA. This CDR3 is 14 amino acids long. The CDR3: CASSQSAIGGELFF. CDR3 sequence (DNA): TGTGCCAGCAGTCAGTCGGCTATTGGCGGGGAGCTGTTTTTT. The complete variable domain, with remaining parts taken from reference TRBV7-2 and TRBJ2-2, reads GAGVSQSPSNKVTEKGKDVELRCDPISGHTALYWYRQSLGQGLEFLIYFQGNSAPDKSGLPSDRFSAERTGGSVSTLTIQRTQQEDSAVYLCASSQSAIGGELFFGEGSRLTVL.

CDR3 in DNA: TGTGCCAGCAGGGCCGGGACAGCGAACACTGAAGCTTTCTTT. Protein product: CASRAGTANTEAFF. V usage is TRBV2 and J usage is TRBJ1-1, with 7 positions matching TRBD1. Trimming at V came to 6 bases and at J to 1 base, leaving 5 bases not matched to a gene. Looked up from germline, CDR1 is SNHLY and CDR2 is FYNNEI. The CDR3 is 14 amino acids.

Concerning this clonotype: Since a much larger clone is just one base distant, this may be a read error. The CDR3 here is CASRLRGDPGEQYF. In DNA, the CDR3 is TGCGCCAGCAGGCTTCGGGGGGATCCAGGCGAGCAGTACTTC. The V and J genes are TRBV5-1 and TRBJ2-7; 7 nucleotides line up with TRBD2. This CDR3 is 14 amino acids long. CDR1 is SGHRS and CDR2 is YFSETQ in the germline V gene. J gave up 6 bases and V 5 bases, and 11 bases lay outside the gene matches.

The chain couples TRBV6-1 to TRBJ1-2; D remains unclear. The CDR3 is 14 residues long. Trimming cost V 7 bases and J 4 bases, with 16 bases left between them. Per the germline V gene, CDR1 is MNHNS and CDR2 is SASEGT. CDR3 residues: CASNPNPLLYGYTF. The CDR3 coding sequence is TGTGCCAGCAACCCGAATCCTCTTCTCTATGGCTACACCTTC.

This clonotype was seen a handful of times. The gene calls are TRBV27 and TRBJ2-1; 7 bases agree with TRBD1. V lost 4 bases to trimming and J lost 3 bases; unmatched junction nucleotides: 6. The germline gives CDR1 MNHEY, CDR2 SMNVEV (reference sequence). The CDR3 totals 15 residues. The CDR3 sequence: CASSSPGQIYNEQFF. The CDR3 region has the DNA TGTGCCAGCAGTTCCCCGGGACAGATCTACAATGAGCAGTTCTTC.

CDR3 residues: CASSVGHQVETQYF. In DNA, the CDR3 is TGTGCCAGCAGTGTTGGCCACCAGGTAGAGACCCAGTACTTC. The chain joins TRBV2 to TRBJ2-5; D is uncertain. There are 14 residues in the CDR3. V was shortened by 4 bases and J by 4 bases, with 13 bases between the two germline ends. Germline CDR1 reads SNHLY; CDR2 reads FYNNEI.

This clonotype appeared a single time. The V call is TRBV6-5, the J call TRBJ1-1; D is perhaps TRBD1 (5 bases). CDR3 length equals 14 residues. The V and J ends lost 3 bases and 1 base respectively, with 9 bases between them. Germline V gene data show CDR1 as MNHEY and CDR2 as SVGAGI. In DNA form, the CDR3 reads TGTGCCAGCAGTTATCGGGGCACGAACACTGAAGCTTTCTTT. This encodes CASSYRGTNTEAFF.

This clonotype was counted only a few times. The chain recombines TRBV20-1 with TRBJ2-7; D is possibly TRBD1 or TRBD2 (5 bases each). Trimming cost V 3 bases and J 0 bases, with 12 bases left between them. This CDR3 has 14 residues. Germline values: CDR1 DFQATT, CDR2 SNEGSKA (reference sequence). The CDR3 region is CSASGGPSSYEQYV. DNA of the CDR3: TGCAGTGCTAGTGGGGGACCCAGCTCCTACGAGCAGTACGTC.

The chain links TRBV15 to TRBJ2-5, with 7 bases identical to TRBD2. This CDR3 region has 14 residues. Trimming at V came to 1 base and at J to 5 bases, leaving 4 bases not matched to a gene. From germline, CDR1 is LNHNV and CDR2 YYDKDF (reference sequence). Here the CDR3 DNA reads TGTGCCACCAGCAGAGGGGGGGAGGGGGAGACCCAGTACTTC. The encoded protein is CATSRGGEGETQYF.

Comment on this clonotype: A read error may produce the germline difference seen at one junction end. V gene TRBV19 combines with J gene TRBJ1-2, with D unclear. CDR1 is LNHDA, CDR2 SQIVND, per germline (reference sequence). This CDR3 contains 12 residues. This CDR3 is CAGSSDYYGYTF. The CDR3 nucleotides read TGTGCCGGTAGTTCAGATTACTATGGCTACACCTTC.

CDR3 protein: CASSLVWGDRGNEQFF. For the CDR3, the DNA is TGCGCCAGCAGCTTGGTTTGGGGGGACAGGGGAAATGAGCAGTTCTTC. The J gene is TRBJ2-1, the V gene TRBV5-1; 10 bases are shared with TRBD1. The CDR3 spans 16 residues. V was pared by 0 bases and J by 7 bases, with 7 bases of the junction left unmatched. From germline, CDR1 is SGHRS and CDR2 YFSETQ.

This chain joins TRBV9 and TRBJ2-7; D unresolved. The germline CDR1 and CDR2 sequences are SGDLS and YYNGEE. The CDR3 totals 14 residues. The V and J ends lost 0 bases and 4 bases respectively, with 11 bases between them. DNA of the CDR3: TGTGCCAGCAGCGTAGAGGCGGACCATTACGAGCAGTACTTC. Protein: CASSVEADHYEQYF.

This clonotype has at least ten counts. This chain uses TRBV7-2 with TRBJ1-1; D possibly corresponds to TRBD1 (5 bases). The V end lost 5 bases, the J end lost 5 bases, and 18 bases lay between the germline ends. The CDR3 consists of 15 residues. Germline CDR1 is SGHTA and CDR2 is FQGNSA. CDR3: CASSGGGIYGTEAFF. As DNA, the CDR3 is TGTGCCAGCAGCGGGGGGGGGATTTATGGGACTGAAGCTTTCTTT.

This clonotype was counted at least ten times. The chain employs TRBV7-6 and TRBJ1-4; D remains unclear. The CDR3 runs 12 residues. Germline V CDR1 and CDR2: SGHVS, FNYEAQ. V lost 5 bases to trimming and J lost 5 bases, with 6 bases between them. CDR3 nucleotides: TGTGCCAGCAGCCCAAGCAATGAAAAACTGTTTTTT. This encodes CASSPSNEKLFF.

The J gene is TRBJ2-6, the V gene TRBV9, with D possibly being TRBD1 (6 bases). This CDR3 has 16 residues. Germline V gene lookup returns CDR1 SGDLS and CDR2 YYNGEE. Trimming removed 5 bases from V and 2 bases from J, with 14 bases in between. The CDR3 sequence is CASRQTGTAGANVLTF. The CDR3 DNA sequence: TGTGCCAGCAGACAGACAGGTACTGCTGGGGCCAACGTCCTGACTTTC.

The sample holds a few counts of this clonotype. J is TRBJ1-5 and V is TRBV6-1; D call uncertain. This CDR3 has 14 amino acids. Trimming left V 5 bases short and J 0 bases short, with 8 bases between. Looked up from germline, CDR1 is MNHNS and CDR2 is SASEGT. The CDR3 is CASSQRASNQPQHF. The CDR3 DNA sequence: TGTGCCAGCAGTCAAAGAGCTAGCAATCAGCCCCAGCATTTT.

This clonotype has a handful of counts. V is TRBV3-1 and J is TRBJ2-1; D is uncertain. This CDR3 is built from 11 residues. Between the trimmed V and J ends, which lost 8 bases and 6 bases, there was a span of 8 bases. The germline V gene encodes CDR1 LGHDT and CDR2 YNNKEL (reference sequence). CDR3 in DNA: TGTGCCAGCCGAGGAAGCAATGAGCAGTTCTTC. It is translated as CASRGSNEQFF.

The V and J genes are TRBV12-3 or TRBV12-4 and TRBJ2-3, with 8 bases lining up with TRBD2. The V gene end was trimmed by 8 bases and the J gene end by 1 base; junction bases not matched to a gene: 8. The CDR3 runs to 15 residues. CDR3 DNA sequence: TGTGCCAGCGTATCGGGGGGGTTCCGCACAGATACGCAGTATTTT. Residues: CASVSGGFRTDTQYF.

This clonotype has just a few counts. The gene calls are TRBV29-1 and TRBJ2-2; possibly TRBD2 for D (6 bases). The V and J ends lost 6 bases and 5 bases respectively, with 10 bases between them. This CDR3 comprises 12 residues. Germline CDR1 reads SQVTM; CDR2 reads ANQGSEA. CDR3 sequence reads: CSVLGGTGELFF. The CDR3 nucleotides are TGCAGCGTCCTTGGGGGGACCGGGGAGCTGTTTTTT.

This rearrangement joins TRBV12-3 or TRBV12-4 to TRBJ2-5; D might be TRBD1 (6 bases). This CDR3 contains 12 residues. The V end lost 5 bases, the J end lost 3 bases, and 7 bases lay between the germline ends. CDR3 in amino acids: CASSRTEETQYF. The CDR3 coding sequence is TGTGCCAGCAGTCGGACAGAAGAGACCCAGTACTTC.

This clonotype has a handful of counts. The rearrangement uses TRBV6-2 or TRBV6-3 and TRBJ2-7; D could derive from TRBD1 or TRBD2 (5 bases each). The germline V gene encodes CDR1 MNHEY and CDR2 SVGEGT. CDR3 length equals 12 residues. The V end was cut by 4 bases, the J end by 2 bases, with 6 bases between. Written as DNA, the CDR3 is TGTGCCAGCAGTTGGGGGACCTACGAGCAGTACGTC. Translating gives CASSWGTYEQYV.